This T cell receptor (beta chain) was found in a study of T-cell memory formation after mild COVID-19. This clonotype was recorded only once. TCRdb reanalysed the 5' RACE reads using MiXCR and keeps one entry per CDR3 protein. Found here are tens of thousands of distinct CDR3 sequences, 11% to 15% of them singletons; the top ten hold about a third. Germline V gene sequence: CDR1 SGHTA, CDR2 FQGTGA. This CDR3 spans 16 amino acids. V was pared by 0 bases and J by 6 bases, with 3 bases of the junction left unmatched. The sample consisted of PBMCs or a T cell subset sorted from them (not recorded which). The source is an adult woman who had mild COVID-19 (a few samples of this study predate the infection). Cell type and time point are not known. The rearrangement uses TRBV7-3 and TRBJ2-1, with TRBD2 matching over 12 bases. CDR3 protein: CASSLTTSGSRNEQFF. DNA for the CDR3: TGTGCCAGCAGCTTAACGACTAGCGGGAGTCGCAATGAGCAGTTCTTC. Full variable domain (missing parts from reference TRBV7-3 and TRBJ2-1): GAGVSQTPSNKVTEKGKYVELRCDPISGHTALYWYRQSLGQGPEFLIYFQGTGAADDSGLPNDRFFAVRPEGSVSTLKIQRTERGDSAVYLCASSLTTSGSRNEQFFGPGTRLTVL.